This T cell receptor beta chain was observed in a study of CD4 T cell repertoires in COVID-19. Turning to this clone: Its target is unknown.

Assay used: immunoSEQ multiplex PCR; TCRdb lists only in-frame clones, some missing. The sample lists tens of thousands of clones, over 75% seen once, with around 0.58% in the top ten. General study points: Between about 6 and 28% of SARS-CoV-2 clonotypes also appeared in SARS-CoV and/or HKU1 spike cultures.

Sequencing was done directly on freshly isolated, uncultured memory T cells. The sample here was central memory CD4+ T cells from blood, taken before the COVID-19 pandemic. The TCR originated in a human donor who had COVID-19.

The CDR3 DNA reads as TGTGCCAGCAGCGCAATGGGGCAGGGGACAGATACGCAGTATTTT. The encoded protein is CASSAMGQGTDTQYF. The V and J genes are TRBV7-9 and TRBJ2-3; D is perhaps TRBD1 (6 bases). The CDR3 is made up of 15 amino acids. Trimming shortened V by 5 bases and J by 3 bases, and 15 bases separated the two germline ends. Per germline, CDR1 SEHNR and CDR2 FQNEAQ (reference sequence).